These T cell receptor beta chains were read from a single sample in a study of T cells after yellow fever vaccination. TCRdb passed the 5' RACE reads through MiXCR, listing each CDR3 protein once. The table has 620,000 or so distinct CDR3 sequences, less than 20% seen once; the top ten hold 17%. Sequencing was performed on PBMCs, taken 5 days after the first yellow fever vaccination. Receptors originate from a man in his late teens or twenties who received the YFV17D yellow fever vaccine. Both conserved end residues are part of each CDR3. Fields, in order: J gene, V gene, D gene, clone size, CDR3 DNA, CDR3 protein. A D gene is named only where the DNA matches it firmly. Clone size is shown for a subset of rows, as once, few, many or a class of expanded clone.

TRBJ2-5 | TRBV2 | - | - | TGTGCCAGCAACTTAGACGGCCAAGAGACCCAGTACTTC | CASNLDGQETQYF
TRBJ1-6 | TRBV5-5 | TRBD1 | - | TGTGCCAGCAGCTTTTTCCCAGGGGGGACACCCCTCCACTTT | CASSFFPGGTPLHF
TRBJ2-2 | TRBV6-1 | - | few | TGTGCCAGCAGGGCCGGAGTGGTCACCGGGGAGCTGTTTTTT | CASRAGVVTGELFF
TRBJ2-3 | TRBV6-1 | TRBD2 | few | TGTGCCAGCAGCTCCGGACTAGCGGGGGGCCTCTCTAGCACAGATACGCAGTATTTT | CASSSGLAGGLSSTDTQYF
TRBJ1-6 | TRBV7-9 | TRBD1 | - | TGTGCCAGCAGTCATGGACAGGCGAGCTCCTATAATTCACCCCTCCACTTT | CASSHGQASSYNSPLHF
TRBJ2-2 | TRBV7-8 | - | - | TGTGCCAGCAGCTTAGCGACTGTGGGTATTGACACCGGGGAGCTGTTTTTT | CASSLATVGIDTGELFF
TRBJ1-2 | TRBV7-8 | - | - | TGTGCCAGCAGCCTACGCGGGGTGCGTGCCCAGTTGAGCTACACCTTC | CASSLRGVRAQLSYTF
TRBJ1-2 | TRBV11-2 | TRBD1 | - | TGTGCCAGCAGCCGCCACCGGGCAGGGGGTAACTATGGCTACACCTTC | CASSRHRAGGNYGYTF
TRBJ1-1 | TRBV4-1 | - | few | TGCGCCAGCAGCCAACCCGAGCGGCAGGGGAAAGCTTTCTTT | CASSQPERQGKAFF
TRBJ1-1 | TRBV29-1 | - | - | TGCAGCGTTGCAACAGGTCGCACTGAAGCTTTCTTT | CSVATGRTEAFF
TRBJ2-3 | TRBV7-2 | - | few | TGTGCCAGCAGCTCGGGAATAAGCGGTAGCACAGATACGCAGTATTTT | CASSSGISGSTDTQYF
TRBJ2-1 | TRBV19 | - | few | TGTGCCAGTAGTATGACCGGGTCTAGCTATGAGCAGTTCTTC | CASSMTGSSYEQFF
TRBJ1-5 | TRBV2 | - | few | TGTGCCAGCAGTACAGGGTATTCCCAGCATTTT | CASSTGYSQHF
TRBJ2-3 | TRBV7-4 | - | - | TGTGCCAGCAGCCCCTTTTTGGAGCTAAAGGATACGCAGTATTTT | CASSPFLELKDTQYF
TRBJ2-1 | TRBV4-3 | TRBD2 | few | TGCGCCAGCAGCCAGGATAGCGGGGAATACAATGAGCAGTTCTTC | CASSQDSGEYNEQFF
TRBJ2-2 | TRBV20-1 | TRBD1 | - | TGCAGTGCCGACCGGACAGGGGTCACCGGGGAGCTGTTTTTT | CSADRTGVTGELFF
TRBJ1-5 | TRBV20-1 | TRBD1 | many | TGCAGTGCTAGGACAGGGATCAATCAGCCCCAGCATTTT | CSARTGINQPQHF
TRBJ2-7 | TRBV29-1 | - | - | TGCAGCGTCGGACGGGCATACTCCTACGAGCAGTACTTC | CSVGRAYSYEQYF
TRBJ1-5 | TRBV7-9 | TRBD1 | few | TGTGCCAGCAGCTTAGCCCTCGCCGGGACAGGTTATCAGCCCCAGCATTTT | CASSLALAGTGYQPQHF
TRBJ2-5 | TRBV4-3 | - | - | TGCGCCAGCAGCCAAGGGCGGGTTAGACGGGGGCAGGAGACCCAGTACTTC | CASSQGRVRRGQETQYF
TRBJ2-3 | TRBV29-1 | - | - | TGCAGCGTAATCCATCAGGGGTTCGGCACAGATACGCAGTATTTT | CSVIHQGFGTDTQYF
TRBJ2-3 | TRBV5-1 | - | few | TGCGCCAGCAGGGTTCCCGGCAGCACAGATACGCAGTATTTT | CASRVPGSTDTQYF
TRBJ1-2 | TRBV7-8 | - | - | TGTGCCAGCAGCTTAGGAGGGGATAGTGGCTACACCTTC | CASSLGGDSGYTF
TRBJ1-2 | TRBV25-1 | TRBD1 | - | TGTGCCAGCAGTGGTGGGACAGGGTTAGGTAATGGCTACACCTTC | CASSGGTGLGNGYTF
TRBJ1-6 | TRBV7-9 | TRBD1 | - | TGTGCCAGCAGCTTAAGATGGGGACAGAATAATTCACCCCTCCACTTT | CASSLRWGQNNSPLHF
TRBJ1-5 | TRBV6-2/TRBV6-3 | - | - | TGTGCCAGCAGTTACTTACAGGGAACCCAGCATTTT | CASSYLQGTQHF
TRBJ2-4 | TRBV7-1 | TRBD2 | few | TGTGCCAGCACCTCGGGACTAGCGGTAGTCCCTCTTACAAAGGGAGCCAAAAACATTCAGTACTTC | CASTSGLAVVPLTKGAKNIQYF
TRBJ2-2 | TRBV6-5 | - | - | TGTGCCAGCAGTTCTAAAGCGGTGGAAGAAAAGACCGGGGAGCTGTTTTTT | CASSSKAVEEKTGELFF
TRBJ2-5 | TRBV6-2/TRBV6-3 | TRBD2 | few | TGTGCCAGCAGCCGACTCGGGACTAGCGGGAGTAACTTCCAAGAGACCCAGTACTTC | CASSRLGTSGSNFQETQYF
TRBJ2-7 | TRBV19 | - | - | TGTGCCAGTAGTATGGTCGAGGGCTACGAGCAGTACTTC | CASSMVEGYEQYF
TRBJ2-3 | TRBV4-3 | TRBD2 | - | TGCGCCAGCAGCCATCATCCTAGCGGGGGAGCAGATACGCAGTATTTT | CASSHHPSGGADTQYF
TRBJ2-6 | TRBV11-2 | - | - | TGTGCCAGCAGCTTACCCGCCTTATTGGCGGGGGCCCGCTCTGGGGCCAACGTCCTGACTTTC | CASSLPALLAGARSGANVLTF
TRBJ2-7 | TRBV10-3 | - | many | TGTGCCATCAGTGGTCCGCGCCCCTCCTACGAGCAGTACTTC | CAISGPRPSYEQYF
TRBJ2-5 | TRBV7-2 | TRBD1 | - | TGTGCCAGCAGCTTGTCGGGGACAGCCCCTGAGACCCAGTACTTC | CASSLSGTAPETQYF
TRBJ1-2 | TRBV7-3 | - | few | TGTGCCAGCAGCTTAACGGACCGGGGCCAGCCTGGCTATGGCTACACCTTC | CASSLTDRGQPGYGYTF
TRBJ2-3 | TRBV7-2 | - | few | TGTGCCAGCAGGCCAACAGGGCCCAGCACAGATACGCAGTATTTT | CASRPTGPSTDTQYF
TRBJ2-2 | TRBV21-1 | - | few | TGTGCCAGCAGCAAATCCCGGGACATCCCCACCGGGGAGCTGTTTTTT | CASSKSRDIPTGELFF
TRBJ1-6 | TRBV3-1 | TRBD1 | - | TGTGCCAGCAGCCCGCGGACAGGGGAGGCACCCCTCCACTTT | CASSPRTGEAPLHF
TRBJ2-5 | TRBV10-3 | - | many | TGTGCCATCAGGGACAAACAAGAGACCCAGTACTTC | CAIRDKQETQYF
TRBJ1-4 | TRBV7-9 | - | few | TGTGCCAGCATGCTGGGGATAGGGAATGAAAAACTGTTTTTT | CASMLGIGNEKLFF
TRBJ2-5 | TRBV11-2 | TRBD2 | many | TGTGCCAGCAGCCCCCCTCCCGGGACTAGCGGGGACCAAGAGACCCAGTACTTC | CASSPPPGTSGDQETQYF
TRBJ2-3 | TRBV4-2 | TRBD2 | - | TGTGCCAGCAGACTAGCGGGGGGGCCCGGCACAGATACGCAGTATTTT | CASRLAGGPGTDTQYF
TRBJ2-5 | TRBV4-3 | - | many | TGCGCCAGCAGCCAAGAGAATCAGAGAACCGGGGAGACCCAGTACTTC | CASSQENQRTGETQYF
TRBJ2-1 | TRBV20-1 | TRBD2 | few | TGCAGTGCTAGGCCCCGGCAGCGGGAGTACAATGAGCAGTTCTTC | CSARPRQREYNEQFF
TRBJ2-5 | TRBV5-1 | - | - | TGCGCCAGCAGCCGATTCCGAGAGGGGCTGGGAGAGACCCAGTACTTC | CASSRFREGLGETQYF
TRBJ1-4 | TRBV30 | - | - | TGTGCCTGGAGTTTCCCAGGGTCTGAAAAACTGTTTTTT | CAWSFPGSEKLFF
TRBJ2-7 | TRBV7-2 | - | many | TGTGCCAGCAGTCAACCCGGGAACTCCTACGAGCAGTACTTC | CASSQPGNSYEQYF
TRBJ2-2 | TRBV6-5 | TRBD2 | few | TGTGCCAGCAGTTACTCTGGGAGCGGGGCCGGGGAGCTGTTTTTT | CASSYSGSGAGELFF
TRBJ2-1 | TRBV27 | - | - | TGTGCCAGCAGTTTACCCGGCAAGCGGTTCTTC | CASSLPGKRFF
TRBJ2-3 | TRBV12-3/TRBV12-4 | TRBD2 | - | TGTGCCAGCATCGCGACTAGCGGCCGAACGCAGTATTTT | CASIATSGRTQYF
TRBJ2-3 | TRBV6-2/TRBV6-3 | TRBD2 | few | TGTGCCAGCAGTTATGGGCGGGGGGCTTCAGATACGCAGTATTTT | CASSYGRGASDTQYF
TRBJ1-4 | TRBV7-9 | - | few | TGTGCCAGCACTCGGACGGGGTGGGAGGAAAAACTGTTTTTT | CASTRTGWEEKLFF
TRBJ2-3 | TRBV29-1 | TRBD2 | - | TGCAGCGTTGAAGATCTTAAGTGGGTGACTAGCTCATATACGCAGTATTTT | CSVEDLKWVTSSYTQYF
TRBJ1-2 | TRBV29-1 | TRBD1 | - | TGCAGCGTCCAAGACAGGGGGACGGATGGCTACACCTTC | CSVQDRGTDGYTF
TRBJ2-3 | TRBV7-8 | - | many | TGTGCCAGCAGCGTAGACCCCACAGATACGCAGTATTTT | CASSVDPTDTQYF
TRBJ2-5 | TRBV5-1 | TRBD1 | few | TGCGCCAGCAGTGAGACAGGGGTCTTTGAGACCCAGTACTTC | CASSETGVFETQYF
TRBJ2-4 | TRBV6-1 | TRBD1 | - | TGTGCCAGCAGTGAATCGCAGGGGGCAGGGCGGGCGACCTTGGCCAAAAACATTCAGTACTTC | CASSESQGAGRATLAKNIQYF
TRBJ2-1 | TRBV11-2 | - | few | TGTGCCAGCAGCCCCACACGGACTGCAAGGTGGCATGAGCAGTTCTTC | CASSPTRTARWHEQFF
TRBJ2-1 | TRBV20-1 | TRBD2 | few | TGCAGTGCTAGAGATTTGCGGGGGGAACCCGGTTCGGGTGAGCAGTTCTTC | CSARDLRGEPGSGEQFF
TRBJ2-6 | TRBV29-1 | - | few | TGCAGCGTCATCCGGGAGACTGGGGCCAACGTCCTGACTTTC | CSVIRETGANVLTF